This note documents a single TCR beta chain sequence. Its antigen is as yet unknown. This entry comes from a study of T cell repertoires in ileal Crohn's disease. Overall study findings and caveats: Clonal expansions were more frequent in active smokers than non-smokers at surgery. Sorted CD8 T cells held more high-frequency clones than CD4.

The table came from immunoSEQ multiplex PCR; TCRdb's copy has only in-frame clones and leaves some out. Of under 1,500 clones listed, over 60% are singletons. The time point here: neoterminal ileum biopsy at postoperative endoscopy, about 6 months after surgery. V lost 3 bases and J lost 2, with 11 bases in between. CDR1 and CDR2 (germline): LNHDA, SQIVND (reference sequence). CDR3 length equals 14 residues. This receptor was identified in an adult with Crohn's disease. The sequenced sample consisted of ileal tissue. J is TRBJ2-7 and V is TRBV19; tentatively, D is TRBD1 (5 bases). Here the CDR3 DNA reads TGTGCCAGTAGTATTGGGAAGGGGCCCTACGAGCAGTACTTC. This gives the protein CASSIGKGPYEQYF.